These T cell receptor beta chains were read from a single sample in a study of T cells in Graves' hyperthyroidism and ophthalmopathy. TCRdb processed the multiplex PCR reads anew with MiXCR; each CDR3 protein has one entry. The table lists some 720,000 distinct CDR3 sequences, approximately 16% of them singletons. Material for sequencing was blood. The receptors shown here come from a man aged 18 to 30 with Graves' hyperthyroidism. Both conserved end residues are trimmed from each CDR3. The order of the fields is J gene, D gene, V gene, CDR3 protein. A D gene is named only where the DNA matches it firmly.

TRBJ2-1 TRBD2 TRBV20-1 SATTSDSYNEQF
TRBJ2-1 . TRBV20-1 SAKGPYNEQF
TRBJ2-7 . TRBV9 ASSIEQSSYEQY
TRBJ1-3 . TRBV18 ASSQGTGGNTIY
TRBJ1-1 TRBD1 TRBV2 ASPRQGTTEAF
TRBJ1-3 . TRBV2 ASAASGNTIY
TRBJ2-1 TRBD2 TRBV20-1 SARAGSGSRYNERF
TRBJ1-5 TRBD1 TRBV11-2 ASSRDSLRQPQH
TRBJ2-2 . TRBV2 ASSILGAGELF
TRBJ2-7 . TRBV4-2 ASSPGQYYKQY
TRBJ2-3 . TRBV6-2/TRBV6-3 ASGSRKDTQY
TRBJ1-2 . TRBV2 ASRDGTANYGYT
TRBJ2-2 TRBD1 TRBV2 ASRGTVHSGELF
TRBJ2-1 TRBD2 TRBV20-1 SARDPVSGSGEQF
TRBJ2-5 . TRBV14 ASSAGTWGETQY
TRBJ2-7 TRBD2 TRBV6-2/TRBV6-3 ASSYGGGSSDEQY
TRBJ2-5 . TRBV5-6 ASSSQGWETQY
TRBJ2-3 TRBD2 TRBV7-2 ASSFAGLAGVGTQY
TRBJ1-2 . TRBV6-5 ASSYSSRSHGYT
TRBJ2-3 TRBD2 TRBV7-2 ASTPMTGGTDTQY
TRBJ1-2 . TRBV5-1 ASRRAGSYGYT
TRBJ2-7 . TRBV12-3/TRBV12-4 ASSFLSNEQY
TRBJ1-1 . TRBV5-1 ASSLGPGWGQNTEAF
TRBJ2-1 TRBD1 TRBV4-3 ASRPGTGRNNEQF
TRBJ1-1 . TRBV5-1 ASSLTAGFNTEAF
TRBJ2-3 TRBD2 TRBV29-1 SVEGQPGLAGSTDTQY
TRBJ2-5 . TRBV20-1 SASVRGSVETQY
TRBJ1-5 TRBD1 TRBV6-2/TRBV6-3 ASSYRGTERGLLDEPQH
TRBJ2-7 TRBD1 TRBV7-9 ASRSSTGQEDPYEQY
TRBJ2-7 . TRBV12-3/TRBV12-4 ASSTRMTIVPYEQY
TRBJ1-1 TRBD1 TRBV2 ASRDRGTNTEAF
TRBJ2-4 . TRBV20-1 SAADWEGAMNQY
TRBJ2-1 . TRBV24-1 ATSEGGTDPYNEQF
TRBJ2-2 . TRBV20-1 SARDRARASTGELF
TRBJ2-1 TRBD2 TRBV5-1 ASSLGLSNEQF
TRBJ2-7 . TRBV11-2 ASSLTVRGEQY
TRBJ2-1 TRBD2 TRBV2 ASSSGLADSYNEQF